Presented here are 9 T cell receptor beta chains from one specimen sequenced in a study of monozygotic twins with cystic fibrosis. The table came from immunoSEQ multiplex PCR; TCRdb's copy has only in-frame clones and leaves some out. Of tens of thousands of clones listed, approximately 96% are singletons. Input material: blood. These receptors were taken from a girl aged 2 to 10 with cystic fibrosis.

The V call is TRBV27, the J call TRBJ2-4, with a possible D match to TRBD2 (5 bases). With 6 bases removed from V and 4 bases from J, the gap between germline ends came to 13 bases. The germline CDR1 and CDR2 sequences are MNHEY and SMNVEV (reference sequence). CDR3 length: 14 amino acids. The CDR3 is CASSPWAGKNIQYF. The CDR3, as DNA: TGTGCCAGCAGCCCTTGGGCGGGTAAAAACATTCAGTACTTC.

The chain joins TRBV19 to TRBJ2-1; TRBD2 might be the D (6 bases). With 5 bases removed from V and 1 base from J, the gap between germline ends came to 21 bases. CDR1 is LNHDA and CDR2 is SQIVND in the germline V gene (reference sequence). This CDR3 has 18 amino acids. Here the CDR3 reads CASSADPLALWSYNEQFF. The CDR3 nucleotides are TGTGCCAGTAGTGCAGACCCCCTAGCGCTATGGTCCTACAATGAGCAGTTCTTC. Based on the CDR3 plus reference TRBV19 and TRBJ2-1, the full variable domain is DGGITQSPKYLFRKEGQNVTLSCEQNLNHDAMYWYRQDPGQGLRLIYYSQIVNDFQKGDIAEGYSVSREKKESFPLTVTSAQKNPTAFYLCASSADPLALWSYNEQFFGPGTRLTVL.

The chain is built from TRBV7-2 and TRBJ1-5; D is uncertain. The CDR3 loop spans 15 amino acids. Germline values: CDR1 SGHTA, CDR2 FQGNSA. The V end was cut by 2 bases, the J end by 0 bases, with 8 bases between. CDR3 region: CASSLSQVSNQPQHF. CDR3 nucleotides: TGTGCCAGCAGCTTAAGTCAGGTTAGCAATCAGCCCCAGCATTTT.

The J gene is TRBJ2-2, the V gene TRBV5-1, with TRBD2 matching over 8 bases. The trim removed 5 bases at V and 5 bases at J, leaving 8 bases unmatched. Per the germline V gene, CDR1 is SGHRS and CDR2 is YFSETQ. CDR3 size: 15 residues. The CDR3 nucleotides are TGCGCCAGCAGTCCTCCGGGGACTAGGACCGGGGAGCTGTTTTTT. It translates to CASSPPGTRTGELFF.

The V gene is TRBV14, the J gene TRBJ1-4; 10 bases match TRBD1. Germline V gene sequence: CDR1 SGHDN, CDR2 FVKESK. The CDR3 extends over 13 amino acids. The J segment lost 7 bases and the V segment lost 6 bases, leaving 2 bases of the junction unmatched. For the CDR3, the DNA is TGTGCCAGCAGAGACAGGGGGCGTGAAAAACTGTTTTTT. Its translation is CASRDRGREKLFF.

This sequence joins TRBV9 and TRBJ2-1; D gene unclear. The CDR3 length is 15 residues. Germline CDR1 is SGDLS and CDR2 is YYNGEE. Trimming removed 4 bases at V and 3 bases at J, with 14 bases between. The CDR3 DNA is TGTGCCAGCAGCCCTCGGGTCTTTGACTACAATGAGCAGTTCTTC. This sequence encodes CASSPRVFDYNEQFF. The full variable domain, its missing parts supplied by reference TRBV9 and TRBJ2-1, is DSGVTQTPKHLITATGQRVTLRCSPRSGDLSVYWYQQSLDQGLQFLIQYYNGEERAKGNILERFSAQQFPDLHSELNLSSLELGDSALYFCASSPRVFDYNEQFFGPGTRLTVL.

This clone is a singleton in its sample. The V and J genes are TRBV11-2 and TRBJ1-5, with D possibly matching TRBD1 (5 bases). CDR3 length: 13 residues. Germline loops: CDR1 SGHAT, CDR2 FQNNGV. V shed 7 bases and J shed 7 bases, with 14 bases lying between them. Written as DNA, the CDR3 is TGTGCCAGCACGGCCGGGGGGAGGCAGCCCCAGCATTTT. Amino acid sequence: CASTAGGRQPQHF.

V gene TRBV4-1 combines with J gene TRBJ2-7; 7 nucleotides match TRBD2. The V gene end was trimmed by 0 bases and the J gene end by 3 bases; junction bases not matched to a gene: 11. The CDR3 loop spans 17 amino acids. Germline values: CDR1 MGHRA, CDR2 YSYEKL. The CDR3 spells CASSQDLGPGTNYEQYF. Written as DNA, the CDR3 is TGCGCCAGCAGCCAAGACCTGGGTCCCGGGACTAACTACGAGCAGTACTTC.

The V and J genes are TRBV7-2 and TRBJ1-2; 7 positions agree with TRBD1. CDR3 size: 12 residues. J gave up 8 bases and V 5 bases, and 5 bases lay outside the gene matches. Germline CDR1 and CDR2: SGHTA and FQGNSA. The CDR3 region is CASSPRTGGYTF. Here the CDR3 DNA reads TGTGCCAGCAGCCCTAGGACAGGAGGCTACACCTTC. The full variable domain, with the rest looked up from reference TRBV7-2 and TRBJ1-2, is GAGVSQSPSNKVTEKGKDVELRCDPISGHTALYWYRQSLGQGLEFLIYFQGNSAPDKSGLPSDRFSAERTGGSVSTLTIQRTQQEDSAVYLCASSPRTGGYTFGSGTRLTVV.